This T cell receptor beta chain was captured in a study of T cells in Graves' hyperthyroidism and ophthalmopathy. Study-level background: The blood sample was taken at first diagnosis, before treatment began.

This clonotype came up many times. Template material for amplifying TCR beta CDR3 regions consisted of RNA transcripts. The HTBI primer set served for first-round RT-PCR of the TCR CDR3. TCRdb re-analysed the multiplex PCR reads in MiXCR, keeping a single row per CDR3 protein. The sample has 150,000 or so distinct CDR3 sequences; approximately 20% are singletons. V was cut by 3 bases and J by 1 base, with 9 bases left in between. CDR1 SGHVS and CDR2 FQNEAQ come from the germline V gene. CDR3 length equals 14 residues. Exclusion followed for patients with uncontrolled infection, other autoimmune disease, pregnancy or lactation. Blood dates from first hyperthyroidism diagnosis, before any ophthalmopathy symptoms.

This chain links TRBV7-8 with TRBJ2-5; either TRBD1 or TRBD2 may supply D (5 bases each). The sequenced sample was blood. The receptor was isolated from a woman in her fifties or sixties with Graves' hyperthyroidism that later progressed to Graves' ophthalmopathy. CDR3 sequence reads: CASSFTRGQETQYF. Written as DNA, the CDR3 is TGTGCCAGCAGCTTCACTAGGGGCCAAGAGACCCAGTACTTC.